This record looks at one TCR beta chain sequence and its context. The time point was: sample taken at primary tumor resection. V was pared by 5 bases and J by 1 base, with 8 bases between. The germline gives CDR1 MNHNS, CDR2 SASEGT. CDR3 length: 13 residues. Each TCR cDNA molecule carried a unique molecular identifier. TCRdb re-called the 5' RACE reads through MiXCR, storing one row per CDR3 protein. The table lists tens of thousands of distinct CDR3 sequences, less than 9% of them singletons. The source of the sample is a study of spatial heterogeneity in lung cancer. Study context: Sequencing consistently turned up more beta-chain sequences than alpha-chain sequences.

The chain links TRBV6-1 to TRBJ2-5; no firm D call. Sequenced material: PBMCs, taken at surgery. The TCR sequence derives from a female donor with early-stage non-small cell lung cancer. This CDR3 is CASSFSTQETQYF. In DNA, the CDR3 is TGTGCCAGCAGTTTCAGTACCCAAGAGACCCAGTACTTC.